This T cell receptor (beta chain) is drawn from a study of T cells after somatic rescue of genetic block. Some clones are missing from TCRdb's copy, which holds only in-frame ones; the method was immunoSEQ multiplex PCR. The sample consists of roughly 15,000 clones, roughly two thirds of them appearing once. The CDR3 has 15 residues. With 2 bases clipped from V and 0 bases from J, the junction kept 6 bases outside the gene matches. The V gene's germline CDR1 is SQVTM and CDR2 ANQGSEA. The J gene is TRBJ1-2, the V gene TRBV29-1; 7 bases agree with TRBD1. The clonotype originates from a boy aged 5-17 years. Sequenced: peripheral blood mononuclear cells (PBMCs). The CDR3 is CSVESPGQTNYGYTF. CDR3 nucleotides: TGCAGCGTTGAATCTCCGGGACAGACTAACTATGGCTACACCTTC.